The next 13 T cell receptor beta chains were all read from a single sample in a study of control samples from healthy donors and cancer patients. TCRdb's table, derived via immunoSEQ multiplex PCR, lists solely in-frame clones and lacks some. The sample holds around 140,000 clones; 92% are singletons and the top ten take around 6%. Sequencing used blood. The receptors were gathered from a man aged 18 to 29 in good health.

The CDR3 sequence is CACGSALNQPQHF. The CDR3 nucleotides are TGTGCCTGTGGATCAGCACTTAATCAGCCCCAGCATTTT. The chain carries TRBV30 and TRBJ1-5, with no clear D. The V end was cut by 6 bases, the J end by 4 bases, with 13 bases between. CDR1 and CDR2 from the germline V gene are GTSNPN and SVGIG (reference sequence). There are 13 residues in the CDR3. The entire variable domain, with the rest obtained from reference TRBV30 and TRBJ1-5, is as follows: SQTIHQWPATLVQPVGSPLSLECTVEGTSNPNLYWYRQAAGRGLQLLFYSVGIGQISSEVPQNLSASRPQDRQFILSSKKLLLSDSGFYLCACGSALNQPQHFGDGTRLSIL.

V usage is TRBV27 and J usage is TRBJ2-7; the match to TRBD1 covers 11 bases. The CDR3 has 14 residues. CDR1 MNHEY and CDR2 SMNVEV come from the germline V gene (reference sequence). Germline trimming cut 5 bases from V and 3 bases from J; bases unmatched to any gene: 3. CDR3 protein: CASSPGTGGYEQYF. CDR3 sequence (DNA): TGTGCCAGCAGTCCCGGGACAGGGGGCTACGAGCAGTACTTC.

In DNA form, the CDR3 reads TGTGCCAGCAGCGCGGCAGGGACTTACTATGGCTACACCTTC. Its translation is CASSAAGTYYGYTF. The chain joins TRBV11-2 to TRBJ1-2; tentatively, D is TRBD1 (5 bases). Germline CDR1 and CDR2: SGHAT and FQNNGV. This CDR3 has 14 residues. V was trimmed by 5 bases and J by 3 bases, leaving 13 bases between them. The whole variable domain, filled in from reference TRBV11-2 and TRBJ1-2, reads EAGVAQSPRYKIIEKRQSVAFWCNPISGHATLYWYQQILGQGPKLLIQFQNNGVVDDSQLPKDRFSAERLKGVDSTLKIQPAKLEDSAVYLCASSAAGTYYGYTFGSGTRLTVV.

V gene TRBV7-2 combines with J gene TRBJ1-1; no reliable D call. Trimming pared 3 bases from V and 1 base from J, leaving 6 bases between. This CDR3 region has 13 residues. Germline V gives CDR1 SGHTA, CDR2 FQGNSA. CDR3 sequence reads: CASSFSGNTEAFF. For the CDR3, the DNA is TGTGCCAGCAGCTTTTCAGGGAACACTGAAGCTTTCTTT.

The rearrangement joins TRBV2 to TRBJ2-1; possibly TRBD1 for D (7 bases). V dropped 11 bases and J dropped 6 bases, with 11 bases sitting between them. Germline V gene sequence: CDR1 SNHLY, CDR2 FYNNEI. The CDR3 runs to 11 residues. CDR3 loop: CASQGGNEQFF. The CDR3 nucleotides read TGTGCCTCCCAGGGGGGCAATGAGCAGTTCTTC.

V usage is TRBV9 and J usage is TRBJ1-1, with TRBD1 matching 7 bases. The CDR3 sequence is 14 residues long. With V trimmed by 6 bases and J by 1 base, 6 bases remained unmatched. Germline loops: CDR1 SGDLS, CDR2 YYNGEE. CDR3 in amino acids: CASTRTGANTEAFF. In DNA, the CDR3 is TGTGCCAGCACCAGGACAGGAGCGAACACTGAAGCTTTCTTT.

J is TRBJ1-1 and V is TRBV3-1 (or the pseudogene TRBV3-2); D is undetermined. V lost 1 base, J lost 6 bases, and 3 bases lay in between. The CDR3 contains 11 residues. Germline CDR1 LGHDT, CDR2 YNNKEL (reference sequence). For the CDR3, the DNA is TGTGCCAGCAGCCAAGGGTCTGAAGCTTTCTTT. Protein product: CASSQGSEAFF.

The chain has TRBV7-9 and TRBJ1-5, with 8 nucleotides matching TRBD1. The germline gives CDR1 SEHNR, CDR2 FQNEAQ (reference sequence). The V and J ends lost 5 bases and 5 bases, in that order; junction bases with no gene match: 8. This CDR3 region has 15 residues. The CDR3 DNA is TGTGCCAGCAGCCACACGGGACAGGCGTATCAGCCCCAGCATTTT. The encoded protein is CASSHTGQAYQPQHF.

The chain recombines TRBV5-1 with TRBJ1-4; D gene ambiguous. The germline CDR1 and CDR2 sequences are SGHRS and YFSETQ. V shed 0 bases and J shed 0 bases, with 3 bases lying between them. This CDR3 has 14 amino acids. For the CDR3, the DNA is TGCGCCAGCAGCTTGGGGACAACTAATGAAAAACTGTTTTTT. Encoded protein: CASSLGTTNEKLFF.

This clone was detected only a few times. The CDR3 DNA is TGTGCCAGCAGCTCCTACAGGGGATTTGGCTACACCTTC. Its translation is CASSSYRGFGYTF. The chain employs TRBV7-6 and TRBJ1-2, with 7 bases that match TRBD1. In germline, CDR1 is SGHVS, CDR2 FNYEAQ. V lost 4 bases to trimming and J lost 7 bases; unmatched junction nucleotides: 6. The CDR3 is 13 residues long.

This clone appeared a few times. The chain employs TRBV6-5 and TRBJ1-2, with 11 bases fitting TRBD1. The CDR3 totals 14 residues. V shed 4 bases, J shed 8 bases, and the junction held 6 bases outside the gene matches. Germline V gene lookup returns CDR1 MNHEY and CDR2 SVGAGI. The CDR3 bases are TGTGCCAGCAGTTCCGGACAGGGGGCTGCCGGCTACACCTTC. Protein: CASSSGQGAAGYTF.

The genes are TRBV6-5 and TRBJ1-2; TRBD1 might be the D (5 bases). The CDR3 extends over 11 amino acids. V was pared by 11 bases and J by 2 bases, with 9 bases between. CDR1 and CDR2 from the germline V gene are MNHEY and SVGAGI. The CDR3 nucleotides are TGTGCCGGCTCAGGGAACTATGGCTACACCTTC. Protein: CAGSGNYGYTF.

The sample holds one count of this clone. This chain connects TRBV20-1 to TRBJ1-2; 9 bases are shared with TRBD1. The CDR3 length is 11 residues. Germline V lookup: CDR1 DFQATT, CDR2 SNEGSKA (reference sequence). V was pared by 4 bases and J by 12 bases, with 6 bases of the junction left unmatched. CDR3 DNA sequence: TGCAGTGCTAACAGGGGGCGAGAGCACACCTTC. The encoded protein is CSANRGREHTF.